A selection of T cell receptor beta chains follows, all from one sample in a study of CD4 T cells in relation to SARS-CoV-2 and coronaviruses. Sequencing was performed with immunoSEQ multiplex PCR; in TCRdb, only in-frame clones are kept and a portion is missing. This sample has around 30,000 clones, with over 60% found just once. These receptors' antigens are unknown. The sequenced sample was memory CD4+ T cells from PBMCs, cultured in vitro. The receptors shown here come from an adult with COVID-19. Each CDR3 is given with its conserved first and last residue. Each record gives: CDR3 DNA, CDR3 protein, V gene, clone size, J gene, D gene. The D gene is left open where the match is weak. The size of a clone is reported for some rows only, either as once, few or many, or as a class for expanded clones.

cdr3_nt: TGTGCCAGTAGTCCTCGGACAGGGGCAGGGAACACTGAAGCTTTCTTT; cdr3_aa: CASSPRTGAGNTEAFF; v_call: TRBV19; clone_size: NA; j_call: TRBJ1-1; d_call: TRBD1
cdr3_nt: TGTGCCAGCAGCGGAATGCTTCACTCAGCAGAGACCCAGTACTTC; cdr3_aa: CASSGMLHSAETQYF; v_call: TRBV11-2; clone_size: NA; j_call: TRBJ2-5; d_call: NA
cdr3_nt: TGTGCCAGCAGCTTAGCCCGCGTTGGCTACACCTTC; cdr3_aa: CASSLARVGYTF; v_call: TRBV7-8; clone_size: NA; j_call: TRBJ1-2; d_call: NA
cdr3_nt: TGCGCCAGCAGCCAAGATCACGAGCGGGCCGACAGCTCCTACAATGAGCAGTTCTTC; cdr3_aa: CASSQDHERADSSYNEQFF; v_call: TRBV4-1; clone_size: few; j_call: TRBJ2-1; d_call: NA
cdr3_nt: TGTGCCAGCAGCCCGCGGGAATACGAGCAGTACTTC; cdr3_aa: CASSPREYEQYF; v_call: TRBV7-9; clone_size: few; j_call: TRBJ2-7; d_call: NA
cdr3_nt: TGTGCCAGCAGTGGCCGGGGACAGCTGAACACTGAAGCTTTCTTT; cdr3_aa: CASSGRGQLNTEAFF; v_call: TRBV25-1; clone_size: NA; j_call: TRBJ1-1; d_call: TRBD1
cdr3_nt: TGTGCCAGCAGTTTCGATCGACTACGCGGGAGGTACGAGCAGTACTTC; cdr3_aa: CASSFDRLRGRYEQYF; v_call: TRBV28; clone_size: NA; j_call: TRBJ2-7; d_call: TRBD2
cdr3_nt: TGTGCCAGCAGTTCTAATCAACTCGGTGAGGCCAGACAAGAGACCCAGTACTTC; cdr3_aa: CASSSNQLGEARQETQYF; v_call: TRBV27; clone_size: NA; j_call: TRBJ2-5; d_call: NA
cdr3_nt: TGTGCCAGCAGTTACAAAGCGCCCTCCAATGAGCAGTTCTTC; cdr3_aa: CASSYKAPSNEQFF; v_call: TRBV6-5; clone_size: few; j_call: TRBJ2-1; d_call: NA
cdr3_nt: TGTGCCAGCAGTTACGACAGGGCAGGGACTGAAGCTTTCTTT; cdr3_aa: CASSYDRAGTEAFF; v_call: TRBV6-5; clone_size: NA; j_call: TRBJ1-1; d_call: TRBD1
cdr3_nt: TGTGCCAGCGGGGGAGGCAGCCTTAATGAAAAACTGTTTTTT; cdr3_aa: CASGGGSLNEKLFF; v_call: TRBV9; clone_size: few; j_call: TRBJ1-4; d_call: NA
cdr3_nt: TGTGCCAGCAGTCGTCTGAGCGGGCTCTCCTACGAGCAGTACTTC; cdr3_aa: CASSRLSGLSYEQYF; v_call: TRBV3-1/TRBV3-2; clone_size: few; j_call: TRBJ2-7; d_call: NA
cdr3_nt: TGTGCCAGCAGGTGGAACCAGAACACTGAAGCTTTCTTT; cdr3_aa: CASRWNQNTEAFF; v_call: TRBV2; clone_size: few; j_call: TRBJ1-1; d_call: NA
cdr3_nt: TGTGCCAGCAGTTACTCTCGCGGGAGATCAGAGACCCAGTACTTC; cdr3_aa: CASSYSRGRSETQYF; v_call: TRBV6-5; clone_size: once; j_call: TRBJ2-5; d_call: TRBD2
cdr3_nt: TGTGCCAGCAGTTACAGGGGCGTAGGGGAAAAACTGTTTTTT; cdr3_aa: CASSYRGVGEKLFF; v_call: TRBV6-5; clone_size: NA; j_call: TRBJ1-4; d_call: NA